The 24 T cell receptor beta chains below come from one sample, sequenced in a study of T cells in Graves' hyperthyroidism and ophthalmopathy. It was RNA transcripts that yielded the amplified TCR beta CDR3 regions. HTBI primers were employed in a first-round RT-PCR of the TCR CDR3. TCRdb reprocessed the multiplex PCR reads with MiXCR, giving one entry per CDR3 protein. The sample holds about 290,000 distinct CDR3 sequences; approximately 12% are singletons and the top ten take almost 8%. The sequenced sample consisted of blood. All receptors derive from a woman in her thirties with Graves' hyperthyroidism that later progressed to Graves' ophthalmopathy.

The chain combines TRBV19 with TRBJ2-3; D remains unclear. The V gene's germline CDR1 is LNHDA and CDR2 SQIVND (reference sequence). The CDR3 runs to 15 residues. The V end lost 5 bases, the J end lost 5 bases, and 17 bases lay between the germline ends. The CDR3 DNA reads TGTGCCAGTAGTCCGGGTTCGCCGCCGATAGATACGCAGTATTTT. Translation gives CASSPGSPPIDTQYF.

In its sample, this clonotype was seen many times. The chain joins TRBV30 to TRBJ1-5, with D possibly matching TRBD1 (6 bases). The CDR3 covers 13 residues. Germline loops: CDR1 GTSNPN, CDR2 SVGIG (reference sequence). The V gene lost 7 bases and the J gene lost 3 bases, with 13 bases spanning the gap. The CDR3 DNA sequence: TGTGCCTCTCAACGGGGGCACAATCAGCCCCAGCATTTT. This gives the protein CASQRGHNQPQHF.

This clonotype was counted many times. The V gene is TRBV28, the J gene TRBJ2-5, with 7 nucleotides matching TRBD2. CDR3 size: 16 residues. The ends lost 6 bases at V and 4 bases at J; junction bases unmatched: 14. CDR1 MDHEN and CDR2 SYDVKM come from the germline V gene. CDR3 protein: CASRPAVGGPRETQYF. The CDR3 coding sequence is TGTGCCAGCAGACCTGCTGTGGGAGGGCCCCGAGAGACCCAGTACTTC.

The sample holds many counts of this clonotype. This CDR3 reads CASNQSRAYNEQFF. CDR3 DNA: TGTGCCAGCAACCAGTCTAGGGCCTACAATGAGCAGTTCTTC. The chain joins TRBV3-1 to TRBJ2-1; D ambiguous. Germline V lookup: CDR1 LGHDT, CDR2 YNNKEL (reference sequence). V was trimmed by 7 bases and J by 2 bases, leaving 12 bases between them. This CDR3 has 14 amino acids.

Ten or more counts support this clonotype. The chain recombines TRBV3-1 with TRBJ2-3; 15 bases agree with TRBD2. V lost 2 bases, J lost 4 bases, and 7 bases stayed unmatched. The CDR3 consists of 18 residues. CDR1 and CDR2 (germline): LGHDT, YNNKEL (reference sequence). CDR3: CASSQRTGTSGRSDTQYF. CDR3 bases: TGTGCCAGCAGCCAACGTACCGGGACTAGCGGGAGGTCAGATACGCAGTATTTT.

The chain joins TRBV28 to TRBJ2-2; no clear D gene. Germline CDR1 MDHEN, CDR2 SYDVKM. The V gene lost 6 bases and the J gene lost 8 bases, with 19 bases spanning the gap. The CDR3 loop spans 15 amino acids. The CDR3 sequence is CASREVTTSGGELFF. The CDR3 nucleotides are TGTGCCAGCAGAGAGGTGACAACATCAGGTGGGGAGCTGTTTTTT.

V usage is TRBV4-1 and J usage is TRBJ2-1; D is undetermined. The CDR3 consists of 12 residues. CDR1 MGHRA and CDR2 YSYEKL come from the germline V gene. V lost 4 bases and J 7 bases, leaving 8 bases between the germline ends. In DNA, the CDR3 is TGCGCCAGCAGCCGCATGGGGAATGAGCAGTTCTTC. This gives the protein CASSRMGNEQFF.

The chain links TRBV19 to TRBJ2-1; a weak D match, TRBD2 (5 bases). Trimming left V 4 bases short and J 3 bases short, with 13 bases between. CDR1 and CDR2 (germline): LNHDA, SQIVND (reference sequence). The CDR3 covers 15 residues. The CDR3 is CASSRTGGIYNEQFF. The CDR3 DNA follows: TGTGCCAGTAGTAGGACTGGAGGCATCTACAATGAGCAGTTCTTC.

This chain connects TRBV15 to TRBJ1-1; TRBD1 matches at 8 bases. The trim removed 1 base at V and 6 bases at J, leaving 7 bases unmatched. Per germline, CDR1 LNHNV and CDR2 YYDKDF (reference sequence). This CDR3 is 15 amino acids long. CDR3 residues: CATSRVRATGAEAFF. The CDR3 bases are TGTGCCACCAGCAGAGTGAGAGCGACAGGGGCTGAAGCTTTCTTT.

There are many counts of this clonotype. The chain has TRBV12-3 or TRBV12-4 and TRBJ2-1, with D perhaps matching TRBD1 or TRBD2 (6 bases each). The CDR3 is 13 residues long. Trimming pared 5 bases from V and 9 bases from J, leaving 14 bases between. In nucleotides, the CDR3 is TGTGCCAGCAGTAGTAGCGGAGGGGGTGAGCAGTTCTTC. Encoded protein: CASSSSGGGEQFF.

This clonotype was observed a few times. This chain connects TRBV2 to TRBJ2-7; D unclear. The V end was cut by 5 bases, the J end by 3 bases, with 14 bases between. The CDR3 runs 14 residues. The germline gives CDR1 SNHLY, CDR2 FYNNEI. The CDR3, as DNA: TGTGCCAGCAGTCCCCGGACCAATGACTACGAGCAGTACTTC. Encoded protein: CASSPRTNDYEQYF.

The chain employs TRBV6-1 and TRBJ2-6; possible D gene TRBD2, 5 bases. Trimming shortened V by 7 bases and J by 2 bases, and 15 bases separated the two germline ends. The germline CDR1 and CDR2 sequences are MNHNS and SASEGT. This CDR3 has 16 residues. CDR3 amino acids: CASILRWGAGANVLTF. As DNA, the CDR3 is TGTGCCAGCATCTTACGGTGGGGAGCTGGGGCCAACGTCCTGACTTTC.

Ten or more counts support this clonotype. One end of the junction is discordant with germline, which a read error may explain. The rearrangement links TRBV2 to TRBJ2-7; perhaps TRBD1 as D (6 bases). Germline CDR1 SNHLY, CDR2 FYNNEI. The CDR3 loop spans 13 amino acids. Written as DNA, the CDR3 is TGTGCCAGCAGAGGACAGATTTCCTACGAACAGTACTTC. Its protein product is CASRGQISYEQYF.

Ten or more counts support this clonotype. For the CDR3, the DNA is TGTGCCAGCAGTCTACGGGAGGGGTCGAACACTGAAGCTTTCTTT. This translates into CASSLREGSNTEAFF. This sequence joins TRBV3-1 and TRBJ1-1; TRBD1 is a possible D gene (5 bases). The CDR3 sequence is 15 residues long. Trimming pared 6 bases from V and 1 base from J, leaving 15 bases between. Germline V lookup: CDR1 LGHDT, CDR2 YNNKEL (reference sequence).

This clonotype came up a few times. The chain has TRBV4-1 and TRBJ1-5; D ambiguous. This CDR3 comprises 13 residues. V shed 1 base and J shed 7 bases, with 8 bases lying between them. Germline V gene lookup returns CDR1 MGHRA and CDR2 YSYEKL. DNA for the CDR3: TGCGCCAGCAGCCAAGTTCCCGGGCAGCCCCAGCATTTT. Translated, it gives CASSQVPGQPQHF.

There are many counts of this clonotype. The V and J genes are TRBV11-2 and TRBJ2-3; 11 positions agree with TRBD2. V lost 5 bases and J lost 3; bases outside the gene matches: 10. This CDR3 spans 17 amino acids. Germline V gene lookup returns CDR1 SGHAT and CDR2 FQNNGV. Here the CDR3 DNA reads TGTGCCAGCAGCCTAGCGAGTAGCGGGAGGGAGACAGATACGCAGTATTTT. It encodes CASSLASSGRETDTQYF.

This clonotype was detected ten times or more. The rearrangement joins TRBV7-2 to TRBJ2-1; 7 bases are shared with TRBD2. The CDR3 runs 18 residues. J lost 4 bases, V lost 4 bases, and 16 bases had no gene match. The germline gives CDR1 SGHTA, CDR2 FQGNSA. The CDR3 region is CASSSGWTGTTAYNEQFF. Here the CDR3 DNA reads TGTGCCAGCAGCTCGGGGTGGACCGGGACTACCGCTTACAATGAGCAGTTCTTC.

This clonotype was seen many times. The chain couples TRBV27 to TRBJ2-7, with D possibly being TRBD2 (6 bases). CDR1 is MNHEY and CDR2 is SMNVEV in the germline V gene (reference sequence). The CDR3 is 15 amino acids. V lost 4 bases to trimming and J lost 3 bases, with 16 bases between them. The CDR3 DNA reads as TGTGCCAGCAGTTACCGGGACTCGGGGATCTACGAGCAGTACTTC. Residues: CASSYRDSGIYEQYF.

In its sample, this clonotype was seen many times. This rearrangement joins TRBV28 to TRBJ1-1; perhaps TRBD1 as D (5 bases). Trimming pared 2 bases from V and 3 bases from J, leaving 10 bases between. The CDR3 consists of 14 residues. The germline V gene has CDR1 MDHEN and CDR2 SYDVKM. CDR3 residues: CASSLRGRDTEAFF. The CDR3 DNA is TGTGCCAGCAGTTTAAGGGGACGGGACACTGAAGCTTTCTTT.

The sample holds many counts of this clonotype. This chain links TRBV12-3 or TRBV12-4 with TRBJ1-2; TRBD1 matches 7 bases. V shed 2 bases and J 5 bases; nucleotides not matched to a gene: 2. The CDR3 is made up of 13 amino acids. CDR3 amino acids: CASSLQQGYGYTF. The CDR3 DNA follows: TGTGCCAGCAGTTTACAACAGGGGTATGGCTACACCTTC.

In regard to this clonotype: This sequence may be a read error, since a much larger clone differs from it by one base. The V and J genes are TRBV20-1 and TRBJ2-5, with D perhaps matching TRBD2 (7 bases). Matching the DNA end better, TRBJ2-1 makes the J call doubtful. The CDR3 extends over 15 amino acids. Germline lookup yields CDR1 DFQATT and CDR2 SNEGSKA (reference sequence). CDR3 sequence (DNA): TGCAGCGCCGATGACGGCGGGGGCCCACAAGAGACCCAGTTCTTC. Its protein product is CSADDGGGPQETQFF.

This clonotype has ten or more counts. The chain carries TRBV28 and TRBJ2-5, with TRBD2 matching 15 bases. The trim removed 5 bases at V and 5 bases at J, leaving 6 bases unmatched. Germline V CDR1 and CDR2: MDHEN, SYDVKM. This CDR3 spans 16 amino acids. Here the CDR3 DNA reads TGTGCCAGCAGTCCCGGGACTAGCGGGAGGCCGGAGACCCAGTACTTC. Protein: CASSPGTSGRPETQYF.

This clonotype appeared many times. The chain combines TRBV10-3 with TRBJ2-2, with no clear D. The germline V gene has CDR1 ENHRY and CDR2 SYGVKD. CDR3 length: 15 amino acids. Trimming removed 6 bases at V and 5 bases at J, with 16 bases between. This CDR3 reads CAISTAGMGTGELFF. The DNA of the CDR3 is TGTGCCATCAGCACCGCTGGGATGGGAACCGGGGAGCTGTTTTTT.

This clonotype has a count of ten or more. This chain connects TRBV10-3 to TRBJ2-1, with D tentatively TRBD1 (6 bases). Trimming took 6 bases from V and 5 from J, leaving 17 bases between them. Germline V gene data show CDR1 as ENHRY and CDR2 as SYGVKD. The length of the CDR3 is 15 residues. The CDR3 nucleotides are TGTGCCATCAGACCCCGACAGGCTCAACACAATGAGCAGTTCTTC. Residues: CAIRPRQAQHNEQFF.